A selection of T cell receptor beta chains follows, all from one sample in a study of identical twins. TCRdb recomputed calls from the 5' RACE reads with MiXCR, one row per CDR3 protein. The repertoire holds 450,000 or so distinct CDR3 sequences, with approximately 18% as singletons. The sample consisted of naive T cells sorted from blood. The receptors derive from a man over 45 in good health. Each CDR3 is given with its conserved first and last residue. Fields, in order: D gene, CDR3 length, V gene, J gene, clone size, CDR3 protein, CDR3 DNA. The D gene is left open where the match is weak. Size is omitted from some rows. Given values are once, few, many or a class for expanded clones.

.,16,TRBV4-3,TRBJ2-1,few,CASSQTRNRIYNEQFF,TGCGCCAGCAGCCAAACCAGAAATAGGATCTACAATGAGCAGTTCTTC
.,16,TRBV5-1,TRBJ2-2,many,CASSLAGRGGTGELFF,TGCGCCAGCAGCTTGGCTGGCAGGGGCGGCACCGGGGAGCTGTTTTTT
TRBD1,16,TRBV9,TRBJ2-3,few,CASSAGTGVRTDTQYF,TGTGCCAGCAGCGCCGGGACAGGGGTACGCACAGATACGCAGTATTTT
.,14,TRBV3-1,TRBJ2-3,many,CASSLGLTGDTQYF,TGTGCCAGCAGCCTGGGACTCACCGGGGATACGCAGTATTTT
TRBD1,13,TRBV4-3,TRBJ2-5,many,CASSRTGEETQYF,TGCGCCAGCAGCCGGACAGGAGAAGAGACCCAGTACTTC
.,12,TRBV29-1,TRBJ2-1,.,CSVEPKYNEQFF,TGCAGCGTTGAACCCAAGTACAATGAGCAGTTCTTC
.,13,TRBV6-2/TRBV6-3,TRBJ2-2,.,CASSLGHSRELFF,TGTGCCAGCAGTCTCGGTCACTCGCGGGAGCTGTTTTTT
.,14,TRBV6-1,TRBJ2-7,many,CASSRNQVSYEQYF,TGTGCCAGCAGCCGAAACCAGGTCTCCTACGAGCAGTACTTC
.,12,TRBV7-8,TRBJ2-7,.,CASSPAAYEQYF,TGTGCCAGCAGCCCCGCCGCCTACGAGCAGTACTTC
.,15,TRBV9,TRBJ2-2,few,CASSVVGTNTGELFF,TGTGCCAGCAGCGTAGTGGGCACGAACACCGGGGAGCTGTTTTTT
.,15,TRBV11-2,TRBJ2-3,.,CASSLWAPGADTQYF,TGTGCCAGCAGCTTATGGGCCCCAGGGGCAGATACGCAGTATTTT
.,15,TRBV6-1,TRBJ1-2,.,CASGDPRRGPYGYTF,TGTGCCAGCGGGGACCCGCGGCGCGGACCCTATGGCTACACCTTC
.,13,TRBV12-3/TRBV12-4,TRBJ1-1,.,CASSLTLNTEAFF,TGTGCCAGCAGTTTAACATTGAACACTGAAGCTTTCTTT
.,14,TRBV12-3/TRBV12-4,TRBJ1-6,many,CASSSGQLNSPLHF,TGTGCCAGCAGTTCCGGACAACTGAATTCACCCCTCCACTTT